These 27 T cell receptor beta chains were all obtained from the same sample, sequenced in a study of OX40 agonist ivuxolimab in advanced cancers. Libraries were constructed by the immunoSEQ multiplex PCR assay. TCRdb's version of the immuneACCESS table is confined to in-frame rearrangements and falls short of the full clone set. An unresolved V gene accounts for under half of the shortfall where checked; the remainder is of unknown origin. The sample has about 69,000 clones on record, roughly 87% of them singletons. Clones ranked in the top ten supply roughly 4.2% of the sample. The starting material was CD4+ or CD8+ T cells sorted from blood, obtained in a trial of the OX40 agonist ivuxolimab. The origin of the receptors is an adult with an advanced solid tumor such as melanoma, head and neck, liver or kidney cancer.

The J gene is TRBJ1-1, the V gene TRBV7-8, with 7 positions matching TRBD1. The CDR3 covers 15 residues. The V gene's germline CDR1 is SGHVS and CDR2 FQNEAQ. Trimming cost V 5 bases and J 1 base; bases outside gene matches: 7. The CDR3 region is CASSPGQARNTEAFF. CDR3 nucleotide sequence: TGTGCCAGCAGCCCCGGACAGGCGAGGAACACTGAAGCTTTCTTT.

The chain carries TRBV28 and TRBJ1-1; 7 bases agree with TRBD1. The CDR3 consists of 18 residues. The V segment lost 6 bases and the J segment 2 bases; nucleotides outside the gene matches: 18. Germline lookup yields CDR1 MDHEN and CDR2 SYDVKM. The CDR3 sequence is CASSSGTGALGDNTEAFF. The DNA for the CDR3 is TGTGCCAGCAGCTCCGGTACAGGGGCGCTGGGGGATAACACTGAAGCTTTCTTT.

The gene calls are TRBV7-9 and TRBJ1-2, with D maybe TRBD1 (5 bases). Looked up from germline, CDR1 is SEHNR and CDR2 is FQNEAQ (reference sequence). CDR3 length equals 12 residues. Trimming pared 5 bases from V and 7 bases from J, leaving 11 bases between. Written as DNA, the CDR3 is TGTGCCAGCAGCCCGCCGCAGGGTGGCTACACCTTC. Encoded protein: CASSPPQGGYTF.

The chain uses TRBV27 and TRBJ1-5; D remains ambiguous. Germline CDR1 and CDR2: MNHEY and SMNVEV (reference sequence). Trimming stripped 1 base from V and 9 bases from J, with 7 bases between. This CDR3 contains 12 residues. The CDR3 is CASSLYPGPQHF. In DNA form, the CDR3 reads TGTGCCAGCAGTTTATATCCGGGGCCCCAGCATTTT.

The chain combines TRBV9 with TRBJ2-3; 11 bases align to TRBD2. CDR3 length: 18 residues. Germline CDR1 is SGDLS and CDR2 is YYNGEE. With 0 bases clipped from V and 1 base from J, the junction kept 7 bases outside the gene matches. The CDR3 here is CASSVVPSGRSGTDTQYF. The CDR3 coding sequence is TGTGCCAGCAGCGTAGTCCCTAGCGGGAGGTCCGGCACAGATACGCAGTATTTT.

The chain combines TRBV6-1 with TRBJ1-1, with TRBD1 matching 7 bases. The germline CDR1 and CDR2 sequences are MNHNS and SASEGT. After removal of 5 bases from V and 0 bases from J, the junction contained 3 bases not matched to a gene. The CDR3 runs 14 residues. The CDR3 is CASSWDSMNTEAFF. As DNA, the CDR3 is TGTGCCAGCAGTTGGGACAGCATGAACACTGAAGCTTTCTTT.

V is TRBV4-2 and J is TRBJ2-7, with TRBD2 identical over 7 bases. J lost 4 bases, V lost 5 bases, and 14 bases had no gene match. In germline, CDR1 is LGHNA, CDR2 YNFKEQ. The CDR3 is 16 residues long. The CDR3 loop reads CASSGLFGRENYEQYF. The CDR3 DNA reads TGTGCCAGCAGCGGCTTGTTCGGGCGGGAGAATTACGAGCAGTACTTC.

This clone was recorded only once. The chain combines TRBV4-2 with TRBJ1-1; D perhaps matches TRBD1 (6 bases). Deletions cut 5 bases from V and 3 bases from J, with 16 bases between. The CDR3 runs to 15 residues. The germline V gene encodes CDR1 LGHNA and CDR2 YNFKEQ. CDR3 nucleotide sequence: TGTGCCAGCAGCGCAAAACAGGGAGGGGACACTGAAGCTTTCTTT. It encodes CASSAKQGGDTEAFF.

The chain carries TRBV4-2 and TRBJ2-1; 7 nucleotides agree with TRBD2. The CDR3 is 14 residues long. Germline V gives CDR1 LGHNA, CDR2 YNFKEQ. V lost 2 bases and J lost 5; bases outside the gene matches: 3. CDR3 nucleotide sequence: TGTGCCAGCAGCCAAAGAGGGACTAACAATGAGCAGTTCTTC. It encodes CASSQRGTNNEQFF.

The CDR3 bases are TGCGCCAGCAGCCCCATGGGTGAAACTAGCGGCTCCTACGAGCAGTACTTC. Its protein is CASSPMGETSGSYEQYF. V and J are TRBV5-1 and TRBJ2-7, with 8 positions matching TRBD2. This CDR3 spans 17 amino acids. V was pared by 4 bases and J by 0 bases, with 12 bases of the junction left unmatched. From germline, CDR1 is SGHRS and CDR2 YFSETQ.

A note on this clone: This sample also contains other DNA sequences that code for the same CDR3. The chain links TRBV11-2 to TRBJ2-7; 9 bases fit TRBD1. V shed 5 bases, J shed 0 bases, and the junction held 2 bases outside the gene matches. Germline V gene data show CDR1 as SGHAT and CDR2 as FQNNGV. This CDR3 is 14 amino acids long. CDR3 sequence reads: CASSGTGSSYEQYF. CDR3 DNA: TGTGCCAGCAGCGGGACAGGGAGCTCCTACGAGCAGTACTTC.

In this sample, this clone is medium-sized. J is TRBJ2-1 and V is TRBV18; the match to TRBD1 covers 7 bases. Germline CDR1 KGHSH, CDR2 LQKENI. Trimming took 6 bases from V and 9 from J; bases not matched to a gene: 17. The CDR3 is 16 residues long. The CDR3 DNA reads TGTGCCAGCTCTCCTCCTGGGACAGAAACTCTTTTTGAGCAGTTCTTC. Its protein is CASSPPGTETLFEQFF.

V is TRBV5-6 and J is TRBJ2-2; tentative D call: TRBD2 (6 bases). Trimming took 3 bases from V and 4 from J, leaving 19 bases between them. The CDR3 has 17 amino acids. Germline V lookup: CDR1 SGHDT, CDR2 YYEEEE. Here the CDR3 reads CASSSLGRERRTGELFF. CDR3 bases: TGTGCCAGCAGCTCCCTGGGGCGGGAAAGGCGCACCGGGGAGCTGTTTTTT.

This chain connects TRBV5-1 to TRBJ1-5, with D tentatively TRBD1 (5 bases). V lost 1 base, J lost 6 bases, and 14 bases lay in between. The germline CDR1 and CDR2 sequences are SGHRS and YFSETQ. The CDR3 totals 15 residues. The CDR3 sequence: CASSLQGDRAQPQHF. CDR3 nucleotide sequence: TGCGCCAGCAGCTTGCAGGGAGATAGAGCTCAGCCCCAGCATTTT.

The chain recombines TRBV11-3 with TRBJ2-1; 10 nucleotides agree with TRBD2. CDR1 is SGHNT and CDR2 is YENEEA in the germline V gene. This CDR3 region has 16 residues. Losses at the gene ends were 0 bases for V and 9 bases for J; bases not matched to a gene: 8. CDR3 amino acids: CASSLDTLAGESEQFF. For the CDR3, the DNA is TGTGCCAGCAGCTTAGATACCCTAGCGGGAGAGAGTGAGCAGTTCTTC.

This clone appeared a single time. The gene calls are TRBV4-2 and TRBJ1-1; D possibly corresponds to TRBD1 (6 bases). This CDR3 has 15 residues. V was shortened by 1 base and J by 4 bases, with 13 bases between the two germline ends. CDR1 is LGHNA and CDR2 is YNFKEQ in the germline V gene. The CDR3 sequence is CASSQAQGIGTEAFF. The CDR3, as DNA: TGTGCCAGCAGCCAAGCACAGGGAATTGGCACTGAAGCTTTCTTT.

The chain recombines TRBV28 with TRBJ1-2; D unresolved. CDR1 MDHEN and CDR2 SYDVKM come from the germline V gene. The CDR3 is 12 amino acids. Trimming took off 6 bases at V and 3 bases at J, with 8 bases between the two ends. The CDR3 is CASRPGYYGYTF. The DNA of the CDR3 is TGTGCCAGCAGGCCGGGCTACTATGGCTACACCTTC.

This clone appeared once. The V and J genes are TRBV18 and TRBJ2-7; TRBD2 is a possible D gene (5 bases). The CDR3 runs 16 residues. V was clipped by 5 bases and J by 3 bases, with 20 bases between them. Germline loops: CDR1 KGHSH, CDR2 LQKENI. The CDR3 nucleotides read TGTGCCAGCTCAACAACTAGGATCCGACAAAACTACGAGCAGTACTTC. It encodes CASSTTRIRQNYEQYF.

The CDR3 DNA reads as TGTGCCAGCAGCTTACTCCGGGACACTCGCGGCAACAATGAGCAGTTCTTC. It translates to CASSLLRDTRGNNEQFF. This chain uses TRBV13 with TRBJ2-1; tentative D call: TRBD1 (6 bases). The CDR3 has 17 amino acids. Trimming left V 2 bases short and J 5 bases short, with 19 bases between. In germline, CDR1 is PRHDT, CDR2 FYEKMQ (reference sequence).

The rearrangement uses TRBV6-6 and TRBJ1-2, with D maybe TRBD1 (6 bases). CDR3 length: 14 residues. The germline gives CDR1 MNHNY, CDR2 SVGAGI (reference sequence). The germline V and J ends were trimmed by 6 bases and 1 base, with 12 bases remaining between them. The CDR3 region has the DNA TGTGCCAGCAGCTCTAGACAGGTTAACTATGGCTACACCTTC. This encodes CASSSRQVNYGYTF.

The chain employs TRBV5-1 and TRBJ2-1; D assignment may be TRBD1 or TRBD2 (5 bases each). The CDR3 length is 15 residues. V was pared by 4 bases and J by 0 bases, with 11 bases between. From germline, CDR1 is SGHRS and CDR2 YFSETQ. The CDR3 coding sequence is TGCGCCAGCAGCGGGGACCTTGGCTCCTACAATGAGCAGTTCTTC. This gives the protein CASSGDLGSYNEQFF.

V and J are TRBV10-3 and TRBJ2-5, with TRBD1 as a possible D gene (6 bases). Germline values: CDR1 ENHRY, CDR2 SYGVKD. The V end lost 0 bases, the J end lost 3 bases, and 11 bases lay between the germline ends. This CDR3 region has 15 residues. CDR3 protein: CAISESGAGKETQYF. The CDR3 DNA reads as TGTGCCATCAGTGAGTCGGGGGCAGGGAAAGAGACCCAGTACTTC.

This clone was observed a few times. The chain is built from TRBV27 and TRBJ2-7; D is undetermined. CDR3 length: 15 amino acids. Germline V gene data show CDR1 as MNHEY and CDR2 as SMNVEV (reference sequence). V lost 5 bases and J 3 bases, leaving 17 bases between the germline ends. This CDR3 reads CASSKTPGSNYEQYF. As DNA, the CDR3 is TGTGCCAGCAGTAAAACCCCAGGTTCCAACTACGAGCAGTACTTC.

The CDR3 protein is CASSLVDEQYF. CDR3 nucleotides: TGTGCCAGCAGTTTAGTTGACGAGCAGTACTTC. J is TRBJ2-7 and V is TRBV28; the D is unclear. The CDR3 is 11 residues long. V lost 2 bases to trimming and J lost 5 bases, with 4 bases between them. The germline V gene has CDR1 MDHEN and CDR2 SYDVKM.

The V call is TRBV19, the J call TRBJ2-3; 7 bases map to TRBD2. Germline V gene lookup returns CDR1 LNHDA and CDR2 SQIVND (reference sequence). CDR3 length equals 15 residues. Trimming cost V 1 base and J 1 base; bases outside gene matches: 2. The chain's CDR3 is CASSIALAGTDTQYF. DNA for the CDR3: TGTGCCAGTAGTATAGCTCTAGCGGGCACAGATACGCAGTATTTT.

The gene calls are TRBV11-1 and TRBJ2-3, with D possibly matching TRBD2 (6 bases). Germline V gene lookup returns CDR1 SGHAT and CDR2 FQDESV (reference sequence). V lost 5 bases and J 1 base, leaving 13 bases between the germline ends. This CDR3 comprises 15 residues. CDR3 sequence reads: CASSPWGDRTDTQYF. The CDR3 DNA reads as TGTGCCAGCAGCCCTTGGGGGGACCGCACAGATACGCAGTATTTT.

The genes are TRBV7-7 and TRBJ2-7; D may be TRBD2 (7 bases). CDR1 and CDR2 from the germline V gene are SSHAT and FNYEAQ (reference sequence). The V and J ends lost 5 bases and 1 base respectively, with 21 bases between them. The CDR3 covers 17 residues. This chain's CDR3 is CASSLEKGGKPSYEQYF. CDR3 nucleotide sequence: TGTGCCAGCAGCCTGGAGAAGGGGGGGAAACCTTCCTACGAGCAGTACTTC.